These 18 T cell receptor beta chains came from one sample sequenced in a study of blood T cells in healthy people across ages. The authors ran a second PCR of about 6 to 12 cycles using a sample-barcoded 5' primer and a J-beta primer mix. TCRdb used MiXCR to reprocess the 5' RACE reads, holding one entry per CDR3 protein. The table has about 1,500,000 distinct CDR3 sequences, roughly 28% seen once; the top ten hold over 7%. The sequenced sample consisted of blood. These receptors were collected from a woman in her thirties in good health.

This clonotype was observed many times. The CDR3 nucleotides are TGTGCCAGCAGCTTCCTAGGCGGGCGGGAGGGCCGATACGGCATCTACGAGCAGTACTTC. Amino acid sequence: CASSFLGGREGRYGIYEQYF. This rearrangement joins TRBV7-9 to TRBJ2-7, with 9 bases identical to TRBD2. The CDR3 spans 20 residues. Trimming took 3 bases from V and 3 from J; bases not matched to a gene: 21. Germline V gene data show CDR1 as SEHNR and CDR2 as FQNEAQ (reference sequence).

In DNA, the CDR3 is TGCAGTGCTAGAGAAGGACTAGCGGGAGAGCCATATACGCAGTATTTT. It yields the protein CSAREGLAGEPYTQYF. The V gene is TRBV20-1, the J gene TRBJ2-3; TRBD2 matches at 13 bases. The CDR3 is made up of 16 amino acids. Germline assignment: CDR1 DFQATT and CDR2 SNEGSKA (reference sequence). J lost 7 bases, V lost 0 bases, and 7 bases had no gene match.

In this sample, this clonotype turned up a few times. The CDR3 loop reads CASSLPRLAGKETQYF. CDR3 nucleotides: TGCGCCAGCAGCTTGCCCCGACTAGCGGGGAAAGAGACCCAGTACTTC. The V and J genes are TRBV5-1 and TRBJ2-5, with 11 bases lining up with TRBD2. The CDR3 has 16 amino acids. The germline V gene has CDR1 SGHRS and CDR2 YFSETQ. V lost 1 base and J lost 3; bases outside the gene matches: 5.

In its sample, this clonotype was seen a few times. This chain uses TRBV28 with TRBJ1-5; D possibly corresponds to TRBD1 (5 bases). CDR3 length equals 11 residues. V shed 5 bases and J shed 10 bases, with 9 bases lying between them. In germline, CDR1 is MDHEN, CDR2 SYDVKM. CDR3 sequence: CASSTREPQHF. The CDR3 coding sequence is TGTGCCAGCAGTACCAGGGAACCCCAGCATTTT.

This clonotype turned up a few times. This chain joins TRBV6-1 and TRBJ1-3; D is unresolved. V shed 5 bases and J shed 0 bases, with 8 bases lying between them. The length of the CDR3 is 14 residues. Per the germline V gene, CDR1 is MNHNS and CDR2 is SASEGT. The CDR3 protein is CASSSEFSGNTIYF. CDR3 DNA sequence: TGTGCCAGCAGTTCGGAATTCTCTGGAAACACCATATATTTT.

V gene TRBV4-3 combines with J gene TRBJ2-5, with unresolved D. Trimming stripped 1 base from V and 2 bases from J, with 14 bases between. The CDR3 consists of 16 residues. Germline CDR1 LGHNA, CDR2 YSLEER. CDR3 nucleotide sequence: TGCGCCAGCAGCCAAGGTGGGCCCGGACCTCAAGAGACCCAGTACTTC. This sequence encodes CASSQGGPGPQETQYF.

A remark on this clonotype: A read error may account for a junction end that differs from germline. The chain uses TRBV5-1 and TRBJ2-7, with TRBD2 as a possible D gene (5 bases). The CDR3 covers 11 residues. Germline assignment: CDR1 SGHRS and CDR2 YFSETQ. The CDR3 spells CASSLGLHADF. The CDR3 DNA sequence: TGCGCCAGCAGCTTAGGACTCCATGCAGACTTC.

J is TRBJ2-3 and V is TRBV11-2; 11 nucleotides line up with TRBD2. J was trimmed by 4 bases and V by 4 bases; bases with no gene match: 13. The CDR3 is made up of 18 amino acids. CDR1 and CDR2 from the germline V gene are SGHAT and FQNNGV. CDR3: CASSSGTSGKRGADTQYF. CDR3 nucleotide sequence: TGTGCCAGCAGCTCTGGGACTAGCGGCAAACGAGGGGCAGATACGCAGTATTTT.

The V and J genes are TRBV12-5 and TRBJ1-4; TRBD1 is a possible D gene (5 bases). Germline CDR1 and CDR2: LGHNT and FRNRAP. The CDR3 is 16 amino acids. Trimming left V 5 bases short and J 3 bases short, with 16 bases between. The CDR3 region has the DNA TGTGCTAGTGGTCCCTGGGACCGCGACCCTAATGAAAAACTGTTTTTT. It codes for CASGPWDRDPNEKLFF.

CDR3 in amino acids: CASKSRGASDGYTF. The CDR3 DNA reads TGTGCCAGCAAGAGCCGGGGGGCGAGTGACGGCTACACCTTC. V and J are TRBV2 and TRBJ1-2; weak D call: TRBD1 (6 bases). Germline CDR1 and CDR2: SNHLY and FYNNEI. The CDR3 has 14 amino acids. V was trimmed by 7 bases and J by 8 bases, leaving 20 bases between them.

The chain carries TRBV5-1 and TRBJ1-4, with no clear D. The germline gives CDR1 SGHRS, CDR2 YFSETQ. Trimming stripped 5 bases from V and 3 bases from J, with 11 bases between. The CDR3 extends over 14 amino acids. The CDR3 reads CASSSTLPNEKLFF. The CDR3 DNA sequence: TGCGCCAGCAGTTCGACACTCCCTAATGAAAAACTGTTTTTT.

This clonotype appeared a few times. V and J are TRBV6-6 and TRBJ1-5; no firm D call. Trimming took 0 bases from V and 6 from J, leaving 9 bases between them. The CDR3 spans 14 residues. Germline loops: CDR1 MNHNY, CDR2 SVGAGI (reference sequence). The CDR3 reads CASSYSTVGQPQHF. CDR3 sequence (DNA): TGTGCCAGCAGTTACTCGACGGTAGGTCAGCCCCAGCATTTT.

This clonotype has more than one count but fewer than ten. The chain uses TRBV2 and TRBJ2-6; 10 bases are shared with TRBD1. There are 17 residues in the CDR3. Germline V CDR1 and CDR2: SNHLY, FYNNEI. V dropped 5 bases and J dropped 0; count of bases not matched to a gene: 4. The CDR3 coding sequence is TGTGCCAGCAGTCGACAGGGGGCGGACTCTGGGGCCAACGTCCTGACTTTC. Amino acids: CASSRQGADSGANVLTF. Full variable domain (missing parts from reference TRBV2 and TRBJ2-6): EPEVTQTPSHQVTQMGQEVILRCVPISNHLYFYWYRQILGQKVEFLVSFYNNEISEKSEIFDDQFSVERPDGSNFTLKIRSTKLEDSAMYFCASSRQGADSGANVLTFGAGSRLTVL.

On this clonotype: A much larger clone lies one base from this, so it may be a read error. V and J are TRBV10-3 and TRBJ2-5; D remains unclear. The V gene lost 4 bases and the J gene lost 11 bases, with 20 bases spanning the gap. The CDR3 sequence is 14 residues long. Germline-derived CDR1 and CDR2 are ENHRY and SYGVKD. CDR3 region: CAISAADGSDEQYF. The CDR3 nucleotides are TGTGCCATCAGTGCCGCGGACGGTTCGGATGAGCAGTACTTC.

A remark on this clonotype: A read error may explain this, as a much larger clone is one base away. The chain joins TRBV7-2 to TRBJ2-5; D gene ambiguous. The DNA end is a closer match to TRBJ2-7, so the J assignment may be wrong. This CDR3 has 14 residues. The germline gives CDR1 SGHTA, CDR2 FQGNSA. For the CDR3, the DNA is TGTGCCAGCAGCTCCGACTGGAATACCTACGAGCAGTACTTC. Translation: CASSSDWNTYEQYF.

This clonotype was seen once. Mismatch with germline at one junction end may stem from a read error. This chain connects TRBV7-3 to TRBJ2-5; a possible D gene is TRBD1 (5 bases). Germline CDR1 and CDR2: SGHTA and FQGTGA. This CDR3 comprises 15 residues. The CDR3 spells CASSLTPGPGETQYF. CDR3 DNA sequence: TGTGCCAGCAGCCTAACTCCAGGGCCAGGGGAGACCCAGTACTTC.

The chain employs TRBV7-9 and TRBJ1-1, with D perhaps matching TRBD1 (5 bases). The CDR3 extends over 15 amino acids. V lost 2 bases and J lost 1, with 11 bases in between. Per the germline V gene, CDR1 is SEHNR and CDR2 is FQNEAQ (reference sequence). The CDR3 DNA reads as TGTGCCAGCAGCTTATCGGGACGGAGGAACACTGAAGCTTTCTTT. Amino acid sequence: CASSLSGRRNTEAFF.

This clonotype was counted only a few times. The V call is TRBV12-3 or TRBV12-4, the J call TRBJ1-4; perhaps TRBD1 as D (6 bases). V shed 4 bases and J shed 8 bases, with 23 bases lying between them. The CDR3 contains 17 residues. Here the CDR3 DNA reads TGTGCCAGCAGTTCGCCCCGTGTGGGGCAGGGGAAGGAAAAACTGTTTTTT. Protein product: CASSSPRVGQGKEKLFF.